A selection of T cell receptor beta chains follows, all from one sample in a study of Tregs in tolerant kidney transplant recipients. Assay used: immunoSEQ multiplex PCR; TCRdb lists only in-frame clones, some missing. The repertoire has 100,000 to 130,000 clones, roughly 89% of them found once; the top ten carry around 0.35%. Here the sequenced sample was CD4+ T cells from blood, taken before the transplant. The receptors were gathered from a human donor who received a combined kidney and bone marrow transplant. Both conserved end residues are part of each CDR3. Fields, in order: clone size, J gene, D gene, V gene, CDR3 DNA, CDR3 protein. The D gene is left open where the match is weak. Size tells how often a clone was seen (once, few, many) or the class of an expanded clone, and some rows leave it out.

>.|TRBJ1-5|.|TRBV4-3
TGCGCCAGCAGCCAAGCCCTGCGGGGGGGGGTGGCCCAGCCCCAGCATTTT
CASSQALRGGVAQPQHF
>.|TRBJ1-5|.|TRBV2
TGTGCCAGCAGTGAGAGAAATAGCAATCAGCCCCAGCATTTT
CASSERNSNQPQHF
>.|TRBJ2-2|.|TRBV29-1
TGCAGCGTTGATACAGGGACGAACACCGGGGAGCTGTTTTTT
CSVDTGTNTGELFF
>.|TRBJ1-3|.|TRBV18
TGTGCCAGCTCACCCACCTGGGAGGGGCCCTCTGGAAACACCATATATTTT
CASSPTWEGPSGNTIYF
>.|TRBJ2-2|TRBD1|TRBV6-1
TGTGCCAGCATTTTCGGTCGACAGGGTATTGGGGAGCTGTTTTTT
CASIFGRQGIGELFF
>.|TRBJ2-7|TRBD1|TRBV6-6
TGTGCCAGCGGCGAGGACAGGTTAGACTCCTACGAGCAGTACTTC
CASGEDRLDSYEQYF
>.|TRBJ2-3|TRBD2|TRBV19
TGTGCCAGTAGACCCTTAGCGGGAGCGGGGGGTACGCAGTATTTT
CASRPLAGAGGTQYF
>.|TRBJ1-2|.|TRBV2
TGTGCCAGCAGGACGGGGGAAAAAGTCGGGGGACGCACCTTC
CASRTGEKVGGRTF
>.|TRBJ2-7|TRBD2|TRBV6-5
TGTGCCAGCAGGCGGACTAGCGGGTCTAACTACGAGCAGTACTTC
CASRRTSGSNYEQYF
>.|TRBJ1-3|.|TRBV10-2
TGCGCCAGCAGTGAGAGCGGAATCGGAAACACCATATATTTT
CASSESGIGNTIYF
>few|TRBJ1-1|.|TRBV28
TGTGCCAGCAGTGAACAGGACACTGAAGCTTTCTTT
CASSEQDTEAFF
>.|TRBJ2-7|TRBD2|TRBV28
TGTGCCGTCCAGCGGGAGGAGAGGTACGAGCAGTACTTC
CAVQREERYEQYF
>.|TRBJ2-1|.|TRBV6-1
TGTGCCAGCAGTGAAGCAGGGCTAGCGCTAAACAATGAGCAGTTCTTC
CASSEAGLALNNEQFF
>once|TRBJ2-7|TRBD1|TRBV5-1
TGCGCCAGCAGCTTAGACAGGGAGTACGAGCAGTACTTC
CASSLDREYEQYF
>.|TRBJ2-5|TRBD2|TRBV25-1
TGTGCCAGCAGTGACCCCACTAGCGGGGGACCAGGGGAGACCCAGTACTTC
CASSDPTSGGPGETQYF
>few|TRBJ2-1|TRBD2|TRBV5-1
TGCGCCAGCTCCCACCCTAGCGGGGGAAACAATGAGCAGTTCTTC
CASSHPSGGNNEQFF
>.|TRBJ1-2|TRBD1|TRBV6-6
TGTGCCAGCAGTTACACATCGGGAGGGGGCAGCCATGGCTACACCTTC
CASSYTSGGGSHGYTF
>.|TRBJ2-2|TRBD2|TRBV5-5
TGTGCCAGCAGCTTGGCGATCGCGGGGGTTTGGACCGGGGAGCTGTTTTTT
CASSLAIAGVWTGELFF
>.|TRBJ2-1|.|TRBV11-3
TGTGCCAGCAGCTTTCGGCAGGCAGAATACAATGAGCAGTTCTTC
CASSFRQAEYNEQFF
>.|TRBJ2-6|.|TRBV5-4
TGTGCCAGCAGCTTGGCCGGGAACTCTGGGGCCAACGTCCTGACTTTC
CASSLAGNSGANVLTF
>.|TRBJ2-2|.|TRBV7-9
TGTGCCAGCAGCCATAACTGGGCGGGGGCGGAGAACACCGGGGAGCTGTTTTTT
CASSHNWAGAENTGELFF
>.|TRBJ1-2|.|TRBV29-1
TGCAGCGTTGACGGGTCAGATATCTATGGCTACACCTTC
CSVDGSDIYGYTF
>.|TRBJ2-7|.|TRBV19
TGTGCCAGTAGTATGGGCCGTTACCCCTACGAGCAGTACTTC
CASSMGRYPYEQYF
>.|TRBJ1-1|.|TRBV5-4
TGTGCCAGCAGAGACACAGGGATTACTGAAGCTTTCTTT
CASRDTGITEAFF
>.|TRBJ2-7|.|TRBV2
TGTGCCAGCAGTGAATCCGGACAGTTAGAGTACTTC
CASSESGQLEYF
>.|TRBJ2-7|.|TRBV7-8
TGTGCCAGCAGCTTAGTATCCTACGAGCAGTACTTC
CASSLVSYEQYF